This T cell receptor beta chain was observed in a study of T cell responses to AZD1222 COVID-19 vaccine (TCRdb year 2021). In terms of the full investigation: TCR sequencing covered some 240 trial participants: 207 given two doses of AZD1222 and 26 given two doses of MenACWY control vaccine. Trial participants were enrolled into age subgroups of 18-55, 56-69 and 70-plus years, which contained 148, 28 and 57 TCR-sequenced participants, respectively. Points the paper makes about the study in general: Participants were mostly white British, with more females than males. The authors suggested clonal diversity may have been underestimated. Because no samples from the day 14 peak response were available, repertoires could be characterized only after the peak T cell response. The 56-69-year group was small, and its depth increase did not reach significance, likely because of low power. CD4 TCRs associated with the vaccine covered the entire spike protein, and the dominant responses were in regions 160-218 and 743-854. Only five or six AZD1222 recipients were SARS-CoV-2 seropositive at baseline, limiting conclusions about previously exposed vaccinees. After two AZD1222 doses, both the breadth and the depth of spike-specific TCRs were significantly higher than at day 0 and than in MenACWY recipients. Reportedly, close to half of the unique spike-specific TCRs recognized epitopes lying outside the regions that are mutated in the B.1.351 and B.1.1.7 variants.

The CDR3 regions of human TCRbeta chains were subjected to immunosequencing. In the authors' own workflow: TCRs in the repertoires were matched against a reference library of SARS-CoV-2-specific TCRs that had been generated with the MIRA antigen-specificity platform. Breadth meant the fraction of unique TCRs that were SARS-CoV-2-associated, whereas depth meant the fraction of total T cells that were SARS-CoV-2-associated. Using the MIRA data, every spike-specific TCR was mapped to the spike region that the TCR reacted to and assigned to either a CD4 or a CD8 class. Log10-transformed breadth and depth values were compared by one-way ANOVA with Sidak's multiple comparisons tests. Entries here come from immuneACCESS through TCRdb and include only in-frame sequences with V and J called. Some clones fail to appear in such tables; in the studies checked, an unresolved V gene covers under half of the shortfall, and the cause of the remainder is unknown. V and J calls and clone size follow that table, whereas D and trimming were derived from the DNA. Recorded for this sample are 100,000 or so clones; 87% of them occurred a single time. The top ten hold 2% to 3% of the sample.

Note on this clone: Its specific antigen is unknown. Per-nucleotide qualities are absent, and no much larger clonotype sits a single base away.

Trimming costs V 0 bases and J 0 bases, and their ends lie 9 bases apart. Including cysteine and phenylalanine, the CDR3 has 16 amino acids. Kept here is only the CDR3 DNA, which spans 48 bases and is read in frame from base 1. The CDR1 and CDR2 encoded by the germline V gene are LGHNT and FRNRAP. According to the study, the label for this sample's time point signals: about 28 days (+/-7) after the second vaccine dose. AZD1222 recipients whose second dose came at about 4 weeks and those whose second dose came at about 12 weeks were combined into one group, since spike-specific TCR depth and breadth did not differ between the two schedules. Vaccinee samples came from UK trials COV001 and COV002, including a single-blind randomized controlled phase 2/3 trial of AZD1222 (ChAdOx1 nCoV-19) in healthy adults. For TCRbeta chain sequencing, PBMC samples were collected from trial participants at day 0 and at day 28 after the second dose.

The sequence joins TRBV12-5 to TRBJ2-1; possibly the D gene is TRBD1, per 6 matching bases. This receptor was identified in an adult who received the AZD1222 COVID-19 vaccine. The starting material was peripheral blood, obtained 28 days after the second AZD1222 dose. At the DNA level, the sequence is TGTGCTAGTGGTTTGGTACAAGGGGGCTCCTACAATGAGCAGTTCTTC. Its translation reads: CASGLVQGGSYNEQFF.